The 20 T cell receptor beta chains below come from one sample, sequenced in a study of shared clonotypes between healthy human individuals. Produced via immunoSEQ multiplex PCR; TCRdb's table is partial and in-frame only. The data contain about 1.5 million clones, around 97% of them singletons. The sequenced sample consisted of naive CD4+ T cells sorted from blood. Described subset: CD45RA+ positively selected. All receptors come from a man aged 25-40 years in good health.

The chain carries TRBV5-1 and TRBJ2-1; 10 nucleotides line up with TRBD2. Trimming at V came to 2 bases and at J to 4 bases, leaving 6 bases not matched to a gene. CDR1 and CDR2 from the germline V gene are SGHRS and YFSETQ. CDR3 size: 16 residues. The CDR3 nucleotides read TGCGCCAGCAGCTTCCTTCGGACTAGCGGATACAATGAGCAGTTCTTC. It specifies CASSFLRTSGYNEQFF.

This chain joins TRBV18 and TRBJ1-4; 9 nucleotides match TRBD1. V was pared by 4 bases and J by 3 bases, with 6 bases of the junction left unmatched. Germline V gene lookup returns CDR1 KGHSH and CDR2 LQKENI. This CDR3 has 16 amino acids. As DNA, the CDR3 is TGTGCCAGCTCACTCGGGACAGGGTTTTCTAATGAAAAACTGTTTTTT. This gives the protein CASSLGTGFSNEKLFF.

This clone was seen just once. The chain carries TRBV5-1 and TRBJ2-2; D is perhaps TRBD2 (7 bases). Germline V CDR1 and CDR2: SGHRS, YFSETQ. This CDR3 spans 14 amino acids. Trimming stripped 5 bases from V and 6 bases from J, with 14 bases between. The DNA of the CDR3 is TGCGCCAGCAGGTCGGGGGGCTCGGCCGGGGAGCTGTTTTTT. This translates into CASRSGGSAGELFF.

This chain's CDR3 is CASSFLFREGRNEQFF. The DNA of the CDR3 is TGTGCCAGCAGCTTCCTTTTCCGGGAGGGCCGCAATGAGCAGTTCTTC. The chain combines TRBV5-4 with TRBJ2-1, with TRBD2 matching over 8 bases. This CDR3 spans 16 amino acids. Germline V gene sequence: CDR1 SGHNT, CDR2 YYREEE (reference sequence). J gave up 6 bases and V 2 bases, and 10 bases lay outside the gene matches.

The CDR3 DNA reads as TGTGCCAGCAGCCCGTCGGAAACCAAAAACATTCAGTACTTC. This sequence encodes CASSPSETKNIQYF. J is TRBJ2-4 and V is TRBV7-8; D is unresolved. Germline V CDR1 and CDR2: SGHVS, FQNEAQ. V gave up 5 bases and J gave up 2 bases, with 10 bases separating them. The CDR3 sequence is 14 residues long.

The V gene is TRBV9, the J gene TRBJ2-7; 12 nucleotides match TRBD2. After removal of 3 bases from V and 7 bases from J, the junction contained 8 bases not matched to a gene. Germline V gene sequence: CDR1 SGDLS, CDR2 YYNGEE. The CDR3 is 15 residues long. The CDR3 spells CASSEKTSGRGEQYF. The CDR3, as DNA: TGTGCCAGCAGCGAGAAGACTAGCGGGAGAGGTGAGCAGTACTTC.

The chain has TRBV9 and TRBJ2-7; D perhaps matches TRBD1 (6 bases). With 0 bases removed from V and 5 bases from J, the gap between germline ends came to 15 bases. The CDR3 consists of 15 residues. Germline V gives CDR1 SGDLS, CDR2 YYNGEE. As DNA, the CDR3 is TGTGCCAGCAGCGTAGGGGCCCTTGGGGGCCACGAGCAGTACTTC. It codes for CASSVGALGGHEQYF.

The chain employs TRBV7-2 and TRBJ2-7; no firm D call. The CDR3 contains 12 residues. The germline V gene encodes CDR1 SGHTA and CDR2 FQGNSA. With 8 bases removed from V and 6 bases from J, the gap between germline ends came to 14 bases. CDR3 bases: TGTGCCAGCGGTGGGTACTCGCGCGAGCAGTACTTC. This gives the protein CASGGYSREQYF.

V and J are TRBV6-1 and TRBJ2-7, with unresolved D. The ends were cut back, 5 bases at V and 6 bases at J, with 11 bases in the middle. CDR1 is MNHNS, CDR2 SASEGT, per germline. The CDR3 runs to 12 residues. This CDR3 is CASSSRWIEQYF. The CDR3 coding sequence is TGTGCCAGCAGTAGCCGATGGATCGAGCAGTACTTC.

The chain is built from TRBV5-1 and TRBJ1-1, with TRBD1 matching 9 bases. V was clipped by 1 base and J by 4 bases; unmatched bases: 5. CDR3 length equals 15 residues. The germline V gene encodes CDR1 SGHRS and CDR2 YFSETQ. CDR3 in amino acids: CASSLTGGYGTEAFF. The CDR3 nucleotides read TGCGCCAGCAGCTTGACAGGGGGCTACGGCACTGAAGCTTTCTTT.

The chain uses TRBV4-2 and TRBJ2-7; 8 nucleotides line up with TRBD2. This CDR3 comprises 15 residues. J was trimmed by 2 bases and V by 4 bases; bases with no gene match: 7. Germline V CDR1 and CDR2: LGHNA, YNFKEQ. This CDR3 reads CASSPLYGRAYEQYF. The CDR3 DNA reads TGTGCCAGCAGCCCATTGTACGGGAGGGCCTACGAGCAGTACTTC.

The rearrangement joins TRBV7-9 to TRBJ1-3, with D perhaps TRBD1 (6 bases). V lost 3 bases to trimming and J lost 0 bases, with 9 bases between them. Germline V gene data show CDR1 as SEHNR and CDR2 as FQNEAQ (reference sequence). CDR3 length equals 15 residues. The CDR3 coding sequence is TGTGCCAGCAGCTTGACAGGTCCCTCTGGAAACACCATATATTTT. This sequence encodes CASSLTGPSGNTIYF.

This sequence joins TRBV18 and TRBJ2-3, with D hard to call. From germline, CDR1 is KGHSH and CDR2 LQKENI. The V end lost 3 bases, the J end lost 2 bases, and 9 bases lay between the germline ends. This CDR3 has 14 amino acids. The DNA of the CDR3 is TGTGCCAGCTCACCGGTCACTGTCACAGATACGCAGTATTTT. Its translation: CASSPVTVTDTQYF.

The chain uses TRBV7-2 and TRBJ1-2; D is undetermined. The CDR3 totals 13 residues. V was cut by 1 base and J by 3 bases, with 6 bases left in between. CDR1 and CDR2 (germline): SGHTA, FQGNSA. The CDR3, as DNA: TGTGCCAGCAGCTTAGAATACTACTATGGCTACACCTTC. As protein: CASSLEYYYGYTF.

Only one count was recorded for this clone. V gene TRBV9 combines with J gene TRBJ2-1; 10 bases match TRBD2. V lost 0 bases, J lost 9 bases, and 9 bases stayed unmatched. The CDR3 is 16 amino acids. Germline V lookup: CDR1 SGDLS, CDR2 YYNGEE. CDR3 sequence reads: CASSVGGAGGPIEQFF. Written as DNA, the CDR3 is TGTGCCAGCAGCGTAGGGGGAGCGGGAGGGCCGATTGAGCAGTTCTTC.

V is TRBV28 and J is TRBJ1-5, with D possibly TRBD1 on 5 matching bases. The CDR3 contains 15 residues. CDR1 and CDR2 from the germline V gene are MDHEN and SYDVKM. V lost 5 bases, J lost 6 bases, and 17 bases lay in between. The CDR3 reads CASSPQRRGRQPQHF. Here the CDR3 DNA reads TGTGCCAGCAGTCCCCAAAGGAGGGGTCGTCAGCCCCAGCATTTT.

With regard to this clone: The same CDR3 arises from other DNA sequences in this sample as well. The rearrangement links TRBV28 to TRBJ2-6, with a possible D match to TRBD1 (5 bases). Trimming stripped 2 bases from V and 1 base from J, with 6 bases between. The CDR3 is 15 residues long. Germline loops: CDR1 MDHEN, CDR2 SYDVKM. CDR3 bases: TGTGCCAGCAGTTTAAGGGGATCTGGGGCCAACGTCCTGACTTTC. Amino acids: CASSLRGSGANVLTF.

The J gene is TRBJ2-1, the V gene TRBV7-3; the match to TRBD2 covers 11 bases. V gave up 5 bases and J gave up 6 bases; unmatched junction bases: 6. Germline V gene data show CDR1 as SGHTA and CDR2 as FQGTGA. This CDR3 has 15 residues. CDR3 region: CASSTSGRLFNEQFF. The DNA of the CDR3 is TGTGCCAGCAGCACTAGCGGGAGACTTTTCAATGAGCAGTTCTTC.

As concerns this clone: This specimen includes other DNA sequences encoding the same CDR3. As DNA, the CDR3 is TGTGCCAGCTCACCACAAGGACAGGGCCCTAATCAGCCCCAGCATTTT. Its translation: CASSPQGQGPNQPQHF. This chain uses TRBV18 with TRBJ1-5, with TRBD1 matching 8 bases. The germline V gene has CDR1 KGHSH and CDR2 LQKENI. The CDR3 consists of 16 residues. J was trimmed by 4 bases and V by 1 base; bases with no gene match: 6.

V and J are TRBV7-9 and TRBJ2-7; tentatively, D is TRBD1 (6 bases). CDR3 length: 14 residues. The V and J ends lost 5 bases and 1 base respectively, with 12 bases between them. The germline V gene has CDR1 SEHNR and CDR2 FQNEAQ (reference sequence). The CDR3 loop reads CASSPDSRSYEQYF. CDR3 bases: TGTGCCAGCAGCCCGGACAGCAGGTCCTACGAGCAGTACTTC.